This is a list of T cell receptor beta chains from one sample in a study of cytomegalovirus exposure and HLA in healthy donors. Assay used: immunoSEQ multiplex PCR; TCRdb lists only in-frame clones, some missing. The table shows about 120,000 clones, with roughly 66% occurring only once. Sequencing used PBMCs. These TCRs come from a man between 18 and 29 years old in good health and CMV-seronegative. Both conserved end residues are part of each CDR3. Each record gives: V gene, D gene, J gene, clone size, CDR3 DNA, CDR3 protein. The D gene is left open where the match is weak. Clone size is not always given. Where it is, it says once, few, many or a class for expanded clones.

V gene: TRBV27; D gene: TRBD2; J gene: TRBJ2-3; clone size: few; CDR3 DNA: TGTGCCAGCAGTCCTGGGACTAGCGGAGTAATAAGGGAATATTTT; CDR3 protein: CASSPGTSGVIREYF
V gene: TRBV4-1; D gene: TRBD1; J gene: TRBJ1-1; clone size: -; CDR3 DNA: TGCGCCAGCAGCCAAGAACAGACAGGGGTGGCTTTCTTT; CDR3 protein: CASSQEQTGVAFF
V gene: TRBV21-1; D gene: -; J gene: TRBJ2-3; clone size: -; CDR3 DNA: TGTGCCACCTATCGGACAGGGGGAGATACGCAGTATTTT; CDR3 protein: CATYRTGGDTQYF
V gene: TRBV27; D gene: -; J gene: TRBJ2-5; clone size: few; CDR3 DNA: TGTGCCAGCAGTAAACCCGGGATCCAAGAGACCCAGTACTTC; CDR3 protein: CASSKPGIQETQYF
V gene: TRBV7-2; D gene: -; J gene: TRBJ2-7; clone size: -; CDR3 DNA: TGTGCCAGCAGCTTATTGCGGTACGAGCAGTACTTC; CDR3 protein: CASSLLRYEQYF
V gene: TRBV5-1; D gene: -; J gene: TRBJ2-2; clone size: -; CDR3 DNA: TGCGCCAGCAGCGGGGGACTGGTGAACACCGGGGAGCTGTTTTTT; CDR3 protein: CASSGGLVNTGELFF
V gene: TRBV7-2; D gene: TRBD2; J gene: TRBJ2-1; clone size: -; CDR3 DNA: TGTGCCAGCAGCTTAGATAGGGCGCGGACTAGCGCGCAGTTCTTC; CDR3 protein: CASSLDRARTSAQFF
V gene: TRBV4-1; D gene: -; J gene: TRBJ1-6; clone size: few; CDR3 DNA: TGCGCCAGCAGCCAAGGCATTACTGTGAATTCACCCCTCCACTTT; CDR3 protein: CASSQGITVNSPLHF
V gene: TRBV9; D gene: -; J gene: TRBJ2-5; clone size: -; CDR3 DNA: TGTGCCAGCGGGAGGCGTCCCCAAGAGACCCAGTACTTC; CDR3 protein: CASGRRPQETQYF
V gene: TRBV19; D gene: TRBD2; J gene: TRBJ2-5; clone size: -; CDR3 DNA: TGTGCCAGTAGTTTCGTAGCGGGACAAGAGACCCAGTACTTC; CDR3 protein: CASSFVAGQETQYF
V gene: TRBV5-4; D gene: TRBD1; J gene: TRBJ2-7; clone size: -; CDR3 DNA: TGTGCCAGCAGCTTGGGGCCAGGGGGTGTCTACGAGCAGTACTTC; CDR3 protein: CASSLGPGGVYEQYF
V gene: TRBV18; D gene: TRBD2; J gene: TRBJ2-1; clone size: -; CDR3 DNA: TGTGCCAGCTCACCTCGTAGCGGGGGGGCCGAGCAGTTCTTC; CDR3 protein: CASSPRSGGAEQFF
V gene: TRBV4-2; D gene: TRBD2; J gene: TRBJ2-1; clone size: -; CDR3 DNA: TGTGCCAGCAGCCAAGGCCTTCTAGCGGTCTCCTACAATGAGCAGTTCTTC; CDR3 protein: CASSQGLLAVSYNEQFF
V gene: TRBV10-3; D gene: TRBD1; J gene: TRBJ2-3; clone size: -; CDR3 DNA: TGTGCCATCAGTGAGTCGTACAGGGGGCGAACAGATACGCAGTATTTT; CDR3 protein: CAISESYRGRTDTQYF
V gene: TRBV28; D gene: TRBD1; J gene: TRBJ2-5; clone size: few; CDR3 DNA: TGTGCCAGCAGTATACCGGGACAGGGGAACGGAGAGACCCAGTACTTC; CDR3 protein: CASSIPGQGNGETQYF
V gene: TRBV6-5; D gene: TRBD1; J gene: TRBJ2-7; clone size: -; CDR3 DNA: TGTGCCAGCAGTTACGGGACAGGGAACGAGCAGTACTTC; CDR3 protein: CASSYGTGNEQYF
V gene: TRBV19; D gene: -; J gene: TRBJ1-2; clone size: -; CDR3 DNA: TGTGCCAGTAGTATCGGAGCTAGTCGAAGAGACTATAACTATGGCTACACCTTC; CDR3 protein: CASSIGASRRDYNYGYTF
V gene: TRBV5-6; D gene: -; J gene: TRBJ1-5; clone size: -; CDR3 DNA: TGTGCCAGCAGCCTCCAAGGTAGCAATCAGCCCCGGCATTTT; CDR3 protein: CASSLQGSNQPRHF
V gene: TRBV10-3; D gene: -; J gene: TRBJ2-7; clone size: -; CDR3 DNA: TGTGCCATCAGGGGGCTGAGCCCCTACGAGCAGTACTTC; CDR3 protein: CAIRGLSPYEQYF
V gene: TRBV6-6; D gene: TRBD1; J gene: TRBJ1-2; clone size: -; CDR3 DNA: TGTGCCAGCAGTTTCCCCGGGACAGGAGGGTATGGCTACACCTTC; CDR3 protein: CASSFPGTGGYGYTF
V gene: TRBV6-5; D gene: -; J gene: TRBJ1-5; clone size: -; CDR3 DNA: TGTGCCAGCAGAATCAGGGTCTATAGCAATCAGCCCCAGCATTTT; CDR3 protein: CASRIRVYSNQPQHF
V gene: TRBV19; D gene: -; J gene: TRBJ1-1; clone size: -; CDR3 DNA: TGTGCCAGTAGTATGGGCCATGGGGGCAACACTGAAGCTTTCTTT; CDR3 protein: CASSMGHGGNTEAFF
V gene: TRBV7-8; D gene: -; J gene: TRBJ1-1; clone size: few; CDR3 DNA: TGTGCCAGCAGCCGTACTATGGGGGGCACTGAAGCTTTCTTT; CDR3 protein: CASSRTMGGTEAFF
V gene: TRBV18; D gene: -; J gene: TRBJ2-5; clone size: -; CDR3 DNA: TGTGCCAGCTCACCAAGCACAGAGACCCAGTACTTC; CDR3 protein: CASSPSTETQYF
V gene: TRBV6-4; D gene: -; J gene: TRBJ2-1; clone size: once; CDR3 DNA: TGTGCCAGCAGGGCGGCGCGCGGGGTCGGTGAGCAGTTCTTC; CDR3 protein: CASRAARGVGEQFF
V gene: TRBV7-2; D gene: -; J gene: TRBJ1-1; clone size: -; CDR3 DNA: TGTGCCAGCAGCTTACTGGGTCTAGGCACTGAAGCTTTCTTT; CDR3 protein: CASSLLGLGTEAFF
V gene: TRBV5-1; D gene: -; J gene: TRBJ2-2; clone size: -; CDR3 DNA: TGCGCCAGCAGCTTGGTTGTGGGAGTACGGAGCACCGGGGAGCTGTTTTTT; CDR3 protein: CASSLVVGVRSTGELFF
V gene: TRBV19; D gene: -; J gene: TRBJ1-2; clone size: -; CDR3 DNA: TGTGCCAGTAGTATACCCGTTGTGAACTATGGCTACACCTTC; CDR3 protein: CASSIPVVNYGYTF
V gene: TRBV28; D gene: -; J gene: TRBJ2-3; clone size: few; CDR3 DNA: TGTGCCAGCAGCTTCGTATCGTCTGGCACAGATACGCAGTATTTT; CDR3 protein: CASSFVSSGTDTQYF
V gene: TRBV5-1; D gene: TRBD1; J gene: TRBJ2-3; clone size: few; CDR3 DNA: TGCGCCAGCAGCTACCCAGAAGACAGGGGAATAACAGATACGCAGTATTTT; CDR3 protein: CASSYPEDRGITDTQYF
V gene: TRBV18; D gene: TRBD2; J gene: TRBJ2-1; clone size: -; CDR3 DNA: TGTGCCAGCTCACCAAAAAGTACCGGACTAGCGGCAAATGAGCAGTTCTTC; CDR3 protein: CASSPKSTGLAANEQFF
V gene: TRBV13; D gene: TRBD1; J gene: TRBJ1-1; clone size: -; CDR3 DNA: TGTGCCAGCAGCTCAGGCCAGGGGGCAGGGGTGGGAGAAGCTTTCTTT; CDR3 protein: CASSSGQGAGVGEAFF
V gene: TRBV13; D gene: -; J gene: TRBJ2-1; clone size: -; CDR3 DNA: TGTGCCAGCAGAAGGGACTCCCATGAGCAGTTCTTC; CDR3 protein: CASRRDSHEQFF
V gene: TRBV9; D gene: TRBD2; J gene: TRBJ2-1; clone size: few; CDR3 DNA: TGTGCCAGCAGCTTGCCCGGGACTAGTACCAGTGAGCAGTTCTTC; CDR3 protein: CASSLPGTSTSEQFF
V gene: TRBV7-6; D gene: -; J gene: TRBJ2-5; clone size: few; CDR3 DNA: TGTGCCAGCAGCTTATCCGGGGTAGAGACCCAGTACTTC; CDR3 protein: CASSLSGVETQYF
V gene: TRBV9; D gene: TRBD2; J gene: TRBJ2-5; clone size: few; CDR3 DNA: TGTGCCAGCAGCGCGGGACTAGCGGGAGGGCGTGGGGAGACCCAGTACTTC; CDR3 protein: CASSAGLAGGRGETQYF
V gene: TRBV30; D gene: -; J gene: TRBJ1-3; clone size: few; CDR3 DNA: TGTGCCTCCCACTCGGGAAACACCATATATTTT; CDR3 protein: CASHSGNTIYF
V gene: TRBV11-3; D gene: -; J gene: TRBJ2-1; clone size: few; CDR3 DNA: TGTGCCAGCAGCTTAGATGGAGGGTTCTTC; CDR3 protein: CASSLDGGFF
V gene: TRBV27; D gene: -; J gene: TRBJ1-4; clone size: few; CDR3 DNA: TGTGCCAGCAGTTTATCTCCAGGACACGGTGAAAAACTGTTTTTT; CDR3 protein: CASSLSPGHGEKLFF
V gene: TRBV19; D gene: -; J gene: TRBJ1-1; clone size: -; CDR3 DNA: TGTGCCAGTAGTATTTGGGGGGACACTGAAGCTTTCTTT; CDR3 protein: CASSIWGDTEAFF
V gene: TRBV6-4; D gene: -; J gene: TRBJ1-2; clone size: -; CDR3 DNA: TGTGCCAGCAGTGTCGACCCCTGGGGGCGCGGCTACACCTTC; CDR3 protein: CASSVDPWGRGYTF
V gene: TRBV7-3; D gene: TRBD1; J gene: TRBJ2-7; clone size: -; CDR3 DNA: TGTGCCAGCAGCTTAACCCCGGGACAGTTCTACGAGCAGTACTTC; CDR3 protein: CASSLTPGQFYEQYF
V gene: TRBV5-6; D gene: -; J gene: TRBJ2-5; clone size: -; CDR3 DNA: TGTGCCAGCAGCTTCCCTATAACGGGGGAGACCCAGTACTTC; CDR3 protein: CASSFPITGETQYF
V gene: TRBV6-5; D gene: -; J gene: TRBJ1-5; clone size: -; CDR3 DNA: TGTGCCAGCAGCCGATCCGGGTTTGGGCCCCAGCATTTT; CDR3 protein: CASSRSGFGPQHF
V gene: TRBV21-1; D gene: -; J gene: TRBJ2-7; clone size: -; CDR3 DNA: TGTGCCAGCAGCAAAGGTACAGGACAGGGATACGAGCAGTACTTC; CDR3 protein: CASSKGTGQGYEQYF
V gene: TRBV5-1; D gene: -; J gene: TRBJ1-1; clone size: -; CDR3 DNA: TGCGCCAGCAGCTTGGTTTACCCAGGGGCTGACACTGAAGCTTTCTTT; CDR3 protein: CASSLVYPGADTEAFF
V gene: TRBV7-2; D gene: -; J gene: TRBJ1-2; clone size: -; CDR3 DNA: TGTGCCAGCGCATACGGGAGTGGGGCCAACTATGGCTACACCTTC; CDR3 protein: CASAYGSGANYGYTF
V gene: TRBV5-4; D gene: -; J gene: TRBJ2-5; clone size: -; CDR3 DNA: TGTGCCAGCAGCCCGACAAAGCAAGAGACCCAGTACTTC; CDR3 protein: CASSPTKQETQYF
V gene: TRBV5-1; D gene: -; J gene: TRBJ1-2; clone size: -; CDR3 DNA: TGCGCCAGCAGCTTGAGATCGGGATATGGCTACACCTTC; CDR3 protein: CASSLRSGYGYTF
V gene: TRBV6-6; D gene: -; J gene: TRBJ2-3; clone size: -; CDR3 DNA: TGTGCCAGCAGTTACGACAGGCCCACAGATACGCAGTATTTT; CDR3 protein: CASSYDRPTDTQYF
V gene: TRBV5-6; D gene: TRBD1; J gene: TRBJ2-2; clone size: few; CDR3 DNA: TGTGCCAGCAGCGTGACAGGGGGAAGCACCGGGGAGCTGTTTTTT; CDR3 protein: CASSVTGGSTGELFF
V gene: TRBV6-5; D gene: -; J gene: TRBJ2-5; clone size: -; CDR3 DNA: TGTGCCAGCAGCGCTACCGGGACACAGAAAGAGACCCAGTACTTC; CDR3 protein: CASSATGTQKETQYF
V gene: TRBV6-5; D gene: TRBD1; J gene: TRBJ1-2; clone size: -; CDR3 DNA: TGTGCCAGCAGGGACAGGGTTAAGGATGGCTACACCTTC; CDR3 protein: CASRDRVKDGYTF
V gene: TRBV6-5; D gene: TRBD2; J gene: TRBJ2-2; clone size: few; CDR3 DNA: TGTGCCAGCAGTTACAGAGGGACTACCTTTGGCGGGGAGCTGTTTTTT; CDR3 protein: CASSYRGTTFGGELFF